The text below deals with one T cell receptor (beta chain). What it recognizes is unknown. This CDR3 has 12 residues. Germline V CDR1 and CDR2: SGHNT, YYREEE (reference sequence). Trimming pared 3 bases from V and 5 bases from J, leaving 8 bases between. The record originates from a study of cytomegalovirus exposure and HLA in healthy donors. Points from the study as a whole: When analyzed later, the rates of TCR association showed variation by HLA locus, with DRB1 the most and HLA-C the fewest. The study put roughly 160 TCR beta chains on its list as cytomegalovirus-associated. Across donors, sequencing depth was assumed by presence/absence analyses to be roughly uniform.

This PCR relied on a set of 60 Vbeta primers and 13 Jbeta primers. Assay: immunoSEQ multiplex PCR; the TCRdb copy retains only in-frame clones and omits some. This table has about 96,000 clones, about four fifths appearing once. The sample comprised PBMCs. V usage is TRBV5-4 and J usage is TRBJ1-2, with no clear D. This receptor was obtained from a female donor in good health and CMV-seropositive. CDR3 amino acids: CASSSREYGYTF. CDR3 bases: TGTGCCAGCAGCTCCCGGGAGTATGGCTACACCTTC.